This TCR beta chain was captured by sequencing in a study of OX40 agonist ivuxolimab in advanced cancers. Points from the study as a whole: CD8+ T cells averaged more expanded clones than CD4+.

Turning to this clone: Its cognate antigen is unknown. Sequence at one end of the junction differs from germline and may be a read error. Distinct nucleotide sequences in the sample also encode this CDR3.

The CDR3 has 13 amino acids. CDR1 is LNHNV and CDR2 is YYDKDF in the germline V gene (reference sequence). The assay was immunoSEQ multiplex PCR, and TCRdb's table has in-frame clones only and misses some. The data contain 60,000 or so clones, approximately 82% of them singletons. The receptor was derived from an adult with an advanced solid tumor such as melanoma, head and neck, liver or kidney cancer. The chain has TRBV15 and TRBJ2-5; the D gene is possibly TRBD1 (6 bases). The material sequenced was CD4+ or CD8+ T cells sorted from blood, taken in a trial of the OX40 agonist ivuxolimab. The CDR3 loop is CATSGGGEETQYF. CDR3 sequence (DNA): TGCGCCACCAGTGGGGGCGGAGAAGAGACCCAGTACTTC.